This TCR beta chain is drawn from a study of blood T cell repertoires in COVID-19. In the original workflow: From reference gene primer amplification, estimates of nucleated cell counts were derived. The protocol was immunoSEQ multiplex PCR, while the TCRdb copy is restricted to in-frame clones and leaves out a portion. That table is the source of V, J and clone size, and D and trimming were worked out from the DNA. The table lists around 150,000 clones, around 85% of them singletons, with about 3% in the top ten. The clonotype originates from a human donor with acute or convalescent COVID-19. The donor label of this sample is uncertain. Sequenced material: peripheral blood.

CDR3 sequence (DNA): TGTGCCAGCAGAATTTCCGGGACAGGGCGATCAGCTTTCTTT. Amino acid sequence: CASRISGTGRSAFF. The V call is TRBV6-5, the J call TRBJ1-1, with 9 bases matching TRBD1. The germline gives CDR1 MNHEY, CDR2 SVGAGI. Trimming took 6 bases from V and 10 from J; bases not matched to a gene: 12. CDR3 length: 14 residues.